This entry lists 10 T cell receptor beta chains sequenced from one sample in a study of shared clonotypes between healthy human individuals (TCRdb year 2020). Library preparation was by the immunoSEQ multiplex PCR assay. TCRdb took over this immuneACCESS table, retaining in-frame rearrangements with V and J assigned. Such tables are incomplete; in checked studies, under half of the missing clones stem from an unresolved V gene, and the remainder is unexplained. The sample has around 700,000 clones on record, roughly 73% of them singletons. The ten largest clones take up 1.5% to 2% of the sample. The sequenced material came from memory CD4+ T cells sorted from blood. Taken with the paper, the label for cell subset or site translates to: CD45RA-negative fraction. Receptors originate from a woman under 40 in good health.

A remark on this clone: The same CDR3 arises from other DNA sequences in this sample as well. This chain links TRBV29-1 with TRBJ2-7; 9 nucleotides agree with TRBD2. CDR1 is SQVTM and CDR2 is ANQGSEA in the germline V gene. After removal of 1 base from V and 3 bases from J, the junction contained 7 bases not matched to a gene. The CDR3 sequence is 15 residues long. The CDR3 is CSVEGVAGDLYEQYF. The CDR3 DNA is TGCAGCGTTGAAGGAGTAGCGGGAGACCTCTACGAGCAGTACTTC.

This clone was seen more than once but under ten times. The gene calls are TRBV6-6 and TRBJ2-7; D unresolved. Trimming took 6 bases from V and 3 from J, leaving 12 bases between them. The CDR3 covers 13 residues. Germline V CDR1 and CDR2: MNHNY, SVGAGI (reference sequence). The CDR3 sequence is CASSKTGDYEQYF. In DNA, the CDR3 is TGTGCCAGCAGCAAAACCGGAGACTACGAGCAGTACTTC.

The chain carries TRBV18 and TRBJ2-6; no clear D. The CDR3 runs 14 residues. Trimming took off 3 bases at V and 1 base at J, with 4 bases between the two ends. Germline values: CDR1 KGHSH, CDR2 LQKENI. In DNA, the CDR3 is TGTGCCAGCTCACCGCAGTCTGGGGCCAACGTCCTGACTTTC. Translated, it gives CASSPQSGANVLTF.

This clone was detected only once. The CDR3 nucleotides are TGCGCCAGCAGCTCTCGAGCGACTAGCGGGTACTACAATGAGCAGTTCTTC. Protein: CASSSRATSGYYNEQFF. The V gene is TRBV5-1, the J gene TRBJ2-1; TRBD2 matches at 10 bases. This CDR3 has 17 residues. Germline CDR1 is SGHRS and CDR2 is YFSETQ. Trimming took 3 bases from V and 3 from J; bases not matched to a gene: 9.

In its sample, this clone was seen a few times. The chain joins TRBV2 to TRBJ1-2, with a weak D call TRBD1 (6 bases). V was cut by 3 bases and J by 6 bases, with 14 bases left in between. Per the germline V gene, CDR1 is SNHLY and CDR2 is FYNNEI. The CDR3 contains 14 residues. The CDR3 reads CASSDYRVFDGYTF. The CDR3 DNA follows: TGTGCCAGCAGTGACTACAGGGTTTTTGATGGCTACACCTTC.

The rearrangement links TRBV19 to TRBJ2-7, with 12 bases fitting TRBD2. With V trimmed by 4 bases and J by 0 bases, 7 bases remained unmatched. Per the germline V gene, CDR1 is LNHDA and CDR2 is SQIVND (reference sequence). CDR3 length: 17 amino acids. CDR3 DNA: TGTGCCAGTAGTAGGACTAGCGGGGTCGCGGCCTCCTACGAGCAGTACTTC. Protein sequence: CASSRTSGVAASYEQYF.

The chain couples TRBV28 to TRBJ1-5, with 8 bases lining up with TRBD1. The CDR3 spans 19 residues. Germline loops: CDR1 MDHEN, CDR2 SYDVKM. The V and J ends lost 3 bases and 2 bases, in that order; junction bases with no gene match: 15. The CDR3 DNA reads as TGTGCCAGCAGTTTCTACCCTCCAGGGGGCATACGAGGCAATCAGCCCCAGCATTTT. This encodes CASSFYPPGGIRGNQPQHF.

Notes on this clone: Other DNA sequences in the same sample also yield this CDR3. The chain links TRBV27 to TRBJ2-3; TRBD1 aligns across 8 bases. V lost 6 bases to trimming and J lost 4 bases; unmatched junction nucleotides: 3. Germline CDR1 reads MNHEY; CDR2 reads SMNVEV (reference sequence). This CDR3 is 13 amino acids long. The CDR3 reads CASRGQGADTQYF. The CDR3 nucleotides are TGTGCCAGCAGAGGACAGGGCGCAGATACGCAGTATTTT.

The CDR3 nucleotides are TGTGCCTGGAGGGGGGCCCAAGAGACCCAGTACTTC. It is translated as CAWRGAQETQYF. The rearrangement links TRBV30 to TRBJ2-5; TRBD1 might be the D (6 bases). Trimming took off 3 bases at V and 1 base at J, with 6 bases between the two ends. The V gene's germline CDR1 is GTSNPN and CDR2 SVGIG (reference sequence). The CDR3 totals 12 residues.

The chain has TRBV10-2 and TRBJ2-7, with D perhaps TRBD1 (6 bases). CDR3 size: 13 residues. The germline gives CDR1 WSHSY, CDR2 SAAADI. Trimming shortened V by 8 bases and J by 0 bases, and 11 bases separated the two germline ends. The CDR3 nucleotides read TGCGCCAGCCTCAGGGGCCCCTCCTACGAGCAGTACTTC. This codes for CASLRGPSYEQYF.